This T cell receptor (beta chain) was sequenced in a study of T cell responses to AZD1222 COVID-19 vaccine. Looking at the study overall: Pooling covered second doses at about 4 or about 12 weeks.

Whole-study findings and limits: Among vaccine-associated CD4 TCRs, coverage spanned spike, with dominance at 160-218 and 743-854. Baseline testing showed seropositivity in only 6 or 7 AZD1222 recipients.

Worth noting for this clone: Its specificity is not known.

The protocol was immunoSEQ multiplex PCR, while the TCRdb copy is restricted to in-frame clones and leaves out a portion. The profile covers 85,000 to 90,000 clones, with approximately 89% appearing a single time and 2% to 2.5% taken by the ten largest. Germline lookup yields CDR1 MNHEY and CDR2 SVGAGI. The CDR3 extends over 15 amino acids. V was pared by 4 bases and J by 1 base, with 5 bases of the junction left unmatched. The source of this sequence is an adult in good health. This material consisted of peripheral blood, taken on day 0 of AZD1222 vaccination. The gene calls are TRBV6-5 and TRBJ2-3, with 7 bases matching TRBD1. The CDR3 is CASSSQGLGTDTQYF. The CDR3, as DNA: TGTGCCAGCAGTTCACAGGGGTTAGGCACAGATACGCAGTATTTT.